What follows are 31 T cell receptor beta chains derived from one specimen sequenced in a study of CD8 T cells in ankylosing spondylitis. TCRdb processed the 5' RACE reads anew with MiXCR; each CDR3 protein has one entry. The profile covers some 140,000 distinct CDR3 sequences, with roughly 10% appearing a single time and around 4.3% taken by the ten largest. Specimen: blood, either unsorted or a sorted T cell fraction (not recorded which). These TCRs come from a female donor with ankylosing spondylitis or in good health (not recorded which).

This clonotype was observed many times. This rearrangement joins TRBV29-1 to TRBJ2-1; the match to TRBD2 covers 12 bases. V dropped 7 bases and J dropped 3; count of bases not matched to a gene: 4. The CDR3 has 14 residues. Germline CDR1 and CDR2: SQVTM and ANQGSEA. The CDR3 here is CSGGLAGFYNEQFF. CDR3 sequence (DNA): TGCAGCGGGGGACTAGCGGGCTTCTACAATGAGCAGTTCTTC.

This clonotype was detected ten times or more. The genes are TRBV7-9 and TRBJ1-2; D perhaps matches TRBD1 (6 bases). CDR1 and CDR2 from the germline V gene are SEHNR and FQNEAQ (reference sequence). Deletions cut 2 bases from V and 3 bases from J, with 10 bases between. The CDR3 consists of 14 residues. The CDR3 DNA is TGTGCCAGCAGCTTATGGACAGACCACTATGGCTACACCTTC. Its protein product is CASSLWTDHYGYTF.

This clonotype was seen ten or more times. CDR3 sequence reads: CASSPTIHGGTDTQYF. CDR3 nucleotide sequence: TGTGCCAGCAGTCCAACCATCCACGGAGGCACAGATACGCAGTATTTT. The chain is built from TRBV12-3 or TRBV12-4 and TRBJ2-3; D is unresolved. The V and J ends lost 5 bases and 1 base respectively, with 16 bases between them. The CDR3 has 16 amino acids.

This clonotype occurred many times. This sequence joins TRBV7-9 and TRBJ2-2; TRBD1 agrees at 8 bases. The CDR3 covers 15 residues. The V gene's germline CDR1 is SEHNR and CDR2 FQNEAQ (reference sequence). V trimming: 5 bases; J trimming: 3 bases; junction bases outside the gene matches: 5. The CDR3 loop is CASSRQGPYTGELFF. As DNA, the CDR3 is TGTGCCAGCAGCCGACAGGGGCCGTACACCGGGGAGCTGTTTTTT.

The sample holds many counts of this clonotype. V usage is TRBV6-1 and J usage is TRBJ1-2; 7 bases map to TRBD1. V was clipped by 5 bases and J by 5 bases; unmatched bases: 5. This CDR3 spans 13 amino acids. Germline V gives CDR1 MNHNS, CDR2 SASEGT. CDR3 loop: CASSKDRVYGYTF. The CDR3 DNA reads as TGTGCCAGCAGTAAAGACAGGGTTTATGGCTACACCTTC.

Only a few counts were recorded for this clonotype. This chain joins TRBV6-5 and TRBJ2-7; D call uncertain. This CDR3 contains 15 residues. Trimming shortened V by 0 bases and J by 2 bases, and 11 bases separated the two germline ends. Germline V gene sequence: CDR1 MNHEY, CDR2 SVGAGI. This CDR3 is CASSYSIDTTYEQYF. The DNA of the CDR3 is TGTGCCAGCAGTTACTCGATAGACACGACCTACGAGCAGTACTTC.

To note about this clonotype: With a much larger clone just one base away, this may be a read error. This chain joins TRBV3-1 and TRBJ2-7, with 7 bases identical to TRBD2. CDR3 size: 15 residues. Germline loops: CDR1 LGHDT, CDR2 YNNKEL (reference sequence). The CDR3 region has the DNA TGTGCCTGCAGCCAAGGGGTGCGGGGGAACTACGAGCAGTACTTC. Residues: CACSQGVRGNYEQYF.

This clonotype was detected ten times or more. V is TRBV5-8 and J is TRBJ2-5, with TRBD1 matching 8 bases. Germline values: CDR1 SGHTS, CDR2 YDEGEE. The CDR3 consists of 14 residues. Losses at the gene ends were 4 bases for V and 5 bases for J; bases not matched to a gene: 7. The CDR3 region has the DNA TGTGCCAGCAGCCCGACAGGGGTACGGGAGACCCAGTACTTC. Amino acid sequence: CASSPTGVRETQYF. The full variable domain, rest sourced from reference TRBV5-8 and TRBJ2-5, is EAGVTQSPTHLIKTRGQQATLRCSPISGHTSVYWYQQALGLGLQFLLWYDEGEERNRGNFPPRFSGRQFPNYSSELNVNALELEDSALYLCASSPTGVRETQYFGPGTRLLVL.

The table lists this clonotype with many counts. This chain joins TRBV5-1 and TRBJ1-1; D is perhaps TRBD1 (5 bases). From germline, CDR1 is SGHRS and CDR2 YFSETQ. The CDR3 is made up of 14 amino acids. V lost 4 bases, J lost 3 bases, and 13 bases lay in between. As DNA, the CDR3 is TGCGCCAGCAGCGTCCAGGGAGGCGACACTGAAGCTTTCTTT. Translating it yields CASSVQGGDTEAFF.

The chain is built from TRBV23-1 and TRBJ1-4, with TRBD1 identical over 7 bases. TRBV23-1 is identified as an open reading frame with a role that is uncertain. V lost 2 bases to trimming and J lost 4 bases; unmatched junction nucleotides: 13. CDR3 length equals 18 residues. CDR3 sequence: CASSQLQGQRGVNEKLFF. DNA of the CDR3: TGCGCCAGCAGTCAACTACAGGGGCAGCGTGGAGTTAATGAAAAACTGTTTTTT.

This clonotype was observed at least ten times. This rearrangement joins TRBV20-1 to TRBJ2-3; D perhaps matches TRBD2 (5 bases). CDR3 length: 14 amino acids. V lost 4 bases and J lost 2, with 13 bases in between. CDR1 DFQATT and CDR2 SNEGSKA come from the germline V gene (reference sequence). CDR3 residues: CSAKQGLYTDTQYF. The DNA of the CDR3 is TGCAGTGCTAAGCAAGGACTCTACACAGATACGCAGTATTTT.

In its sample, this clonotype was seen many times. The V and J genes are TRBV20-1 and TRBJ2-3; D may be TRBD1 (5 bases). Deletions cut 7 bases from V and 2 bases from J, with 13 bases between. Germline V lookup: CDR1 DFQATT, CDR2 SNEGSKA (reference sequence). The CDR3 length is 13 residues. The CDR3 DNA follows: TGCAGTGACATCAGGGTCCCCACAGATACGCAGTATTTT. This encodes CSDIRVPTDTQYF.

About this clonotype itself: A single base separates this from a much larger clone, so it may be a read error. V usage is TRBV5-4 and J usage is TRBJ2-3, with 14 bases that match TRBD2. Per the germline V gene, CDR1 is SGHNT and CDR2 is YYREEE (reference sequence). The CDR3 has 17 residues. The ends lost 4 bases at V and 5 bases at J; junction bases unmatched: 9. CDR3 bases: TGTGCCAGCAGCCGGCAGACTAGCGGGGGGGCTTTAGATACGCAGTATTTT. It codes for CASSRQTSGGALDTQYF.

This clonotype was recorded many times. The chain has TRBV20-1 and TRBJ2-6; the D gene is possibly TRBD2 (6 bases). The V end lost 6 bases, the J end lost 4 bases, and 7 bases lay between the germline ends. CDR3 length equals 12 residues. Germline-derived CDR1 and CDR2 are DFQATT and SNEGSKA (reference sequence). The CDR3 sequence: CSARGGANVLTF. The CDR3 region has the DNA TGCAGTGCCCGGGGGGGGGCCAACGTCCTGACTTTC.

In nucleotides, the CDR3 is TGTGCCTGGGGTGCGGGAGGAAACACCATATATTTT. Its translation is CAWGAGGNTIYF. The chain joins TRBV30 to TRBJ1-3; D is unclear. V dropped 5 bases and J dropped 4 bases, with 9 bases sitting between them. Germline V gene data show CDR1 as GTSNPN and CDR2 as SVGIG (reference sequence). The CDR3 contains 12 residues.

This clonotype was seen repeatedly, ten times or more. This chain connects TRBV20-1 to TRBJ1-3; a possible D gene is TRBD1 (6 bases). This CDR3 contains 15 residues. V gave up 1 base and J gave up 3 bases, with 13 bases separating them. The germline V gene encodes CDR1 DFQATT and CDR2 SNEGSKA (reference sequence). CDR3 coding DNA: TGCAGTGCTAGAGGACAGGATTCTCTTGGAAACACCATATATTTT. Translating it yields CSARGQDSLGNTIYF.

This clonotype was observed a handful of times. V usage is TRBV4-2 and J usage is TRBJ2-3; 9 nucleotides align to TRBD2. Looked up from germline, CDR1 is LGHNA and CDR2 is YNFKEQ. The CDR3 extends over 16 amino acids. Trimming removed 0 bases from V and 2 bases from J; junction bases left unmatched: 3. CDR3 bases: TGTGCCAGCAGCCAAGAACTAGCGGGTCTCACAGATACGCAGTATTTT. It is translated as CASSQELAGLTDTQYF.

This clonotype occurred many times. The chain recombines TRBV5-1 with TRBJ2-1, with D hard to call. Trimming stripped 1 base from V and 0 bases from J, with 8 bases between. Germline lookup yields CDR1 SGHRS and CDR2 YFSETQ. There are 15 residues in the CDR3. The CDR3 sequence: CASSLWQSSYNEQFF. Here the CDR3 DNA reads TGCGCCAGCAGCTTGTGGCAGAGCTCCTACAATGAGCAGTTCTTC.

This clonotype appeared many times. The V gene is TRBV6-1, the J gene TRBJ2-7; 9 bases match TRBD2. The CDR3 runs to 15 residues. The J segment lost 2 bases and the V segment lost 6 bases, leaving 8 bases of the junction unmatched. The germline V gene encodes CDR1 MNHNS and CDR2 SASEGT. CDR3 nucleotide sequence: TGTGCCAGCAGAGACTCGAGCGGGGGGACCTACGAGCAGTACTTC. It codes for CASRDSSGGTYEQYF.

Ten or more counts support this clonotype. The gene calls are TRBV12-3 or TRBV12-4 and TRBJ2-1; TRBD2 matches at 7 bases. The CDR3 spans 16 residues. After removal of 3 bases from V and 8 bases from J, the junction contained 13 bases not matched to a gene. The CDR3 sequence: CASSLNQLAGRDEQFF. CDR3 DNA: TGTGCCAGCAGTTTGAACCAGCTGGCAGGGAGGGATGAGCAGTTCTTC.

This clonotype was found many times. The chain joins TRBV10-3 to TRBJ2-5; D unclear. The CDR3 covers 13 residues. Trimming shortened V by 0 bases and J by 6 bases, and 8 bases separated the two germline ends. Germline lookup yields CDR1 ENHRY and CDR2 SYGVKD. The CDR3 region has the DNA TGTGCCATCAGTGAGTCGATCTCGAAGACCCAGTACTTC. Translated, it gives CAISESISKTQYF.

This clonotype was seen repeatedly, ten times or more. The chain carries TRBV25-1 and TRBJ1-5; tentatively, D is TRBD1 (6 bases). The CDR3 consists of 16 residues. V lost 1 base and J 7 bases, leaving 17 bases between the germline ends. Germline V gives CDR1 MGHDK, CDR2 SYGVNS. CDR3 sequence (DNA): TGTGCCAGCAGTGAATCGGCCGCAGGGGAAGGCCAGCCCCAGCATTTT. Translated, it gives CASSESAAGEGQPQHF. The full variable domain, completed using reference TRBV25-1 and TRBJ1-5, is EADIYQTPRYLVIGTGKKITLECSQTMGHDKMYWYQQDPGMELHLIHYSYGVNSTEKGDLSSESTVSRIRTEHFPLTLESARPSHTSQYLCASSESAAGEGQPQHFGDGTRLSIL.

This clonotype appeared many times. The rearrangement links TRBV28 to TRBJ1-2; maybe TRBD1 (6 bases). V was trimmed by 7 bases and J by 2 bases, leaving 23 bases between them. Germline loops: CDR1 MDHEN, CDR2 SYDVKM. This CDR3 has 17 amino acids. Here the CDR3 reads CASTINASPGQNYGYTF. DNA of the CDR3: TGTGCCAGCACTATAAATGCAAGCCCCGGACAGAACTATGGCTACACCTTC.

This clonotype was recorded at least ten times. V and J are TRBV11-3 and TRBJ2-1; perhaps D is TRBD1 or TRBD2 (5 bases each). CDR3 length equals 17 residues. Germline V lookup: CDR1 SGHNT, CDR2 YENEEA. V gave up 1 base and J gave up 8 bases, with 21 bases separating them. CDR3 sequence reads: CASSLVGIGGLGDEQFF. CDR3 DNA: TGTGCCAGCAGCTTAGTAGGTATTGGCGGGTTAGGGGATGAGCAGTTCTTC. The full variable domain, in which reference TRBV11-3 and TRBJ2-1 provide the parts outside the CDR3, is EAGVVQSPRYKIIEKKQPVAFWCNPISGHNTLYWYLQNLGQGPELLIRYENEEAVDDSQLPKDRFSAERLKGVDSTLKIQPAELGDSAVYLCASSLVGIGGLGDEQFFGPGTRLTVL.

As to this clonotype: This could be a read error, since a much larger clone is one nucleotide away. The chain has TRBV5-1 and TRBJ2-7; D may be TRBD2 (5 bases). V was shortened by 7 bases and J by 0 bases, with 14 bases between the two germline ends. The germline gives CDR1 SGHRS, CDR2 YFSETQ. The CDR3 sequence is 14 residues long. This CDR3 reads CASGWRADSYEQYF. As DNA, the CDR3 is TGCGCCAGCGGCTGGCGGGCCGACTCCTACGAGCAGTACTTC.

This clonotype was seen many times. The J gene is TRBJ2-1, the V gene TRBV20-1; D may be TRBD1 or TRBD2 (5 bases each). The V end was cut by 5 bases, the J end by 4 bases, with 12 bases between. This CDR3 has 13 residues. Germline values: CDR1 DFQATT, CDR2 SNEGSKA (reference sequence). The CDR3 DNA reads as TGCAGTGCTGGACCGGGACCATACAATGAGCAGTTCTTC. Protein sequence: CSAGPGPYNEQFF.

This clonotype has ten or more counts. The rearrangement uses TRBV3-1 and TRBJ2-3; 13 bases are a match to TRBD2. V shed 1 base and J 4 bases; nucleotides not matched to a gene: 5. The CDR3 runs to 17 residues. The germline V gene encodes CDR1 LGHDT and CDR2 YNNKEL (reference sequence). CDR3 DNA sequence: TGTGCCAGCAGCCAAGGCCCTACTAGCGGGGGGGCAGATACGCAGTATTTT. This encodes CASSQGPTSGGADTQYF.

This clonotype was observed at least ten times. CDR3: CASSFLFQQHNEQFF. Here the CDR3 DNA reads TGTGCCAGCAGCTTTTTGTTCCAGCAGCACAATGAGCAGTTCTTC. The V gene is TRBV13, the J gene TRBJ2-1; D not resolved. Trimming cost V 3 bases and J 5 bases, with 14 bases left between them. The CDR3 length is 15 residues. CDR1 and CDR2 from the germline V gene are PRHDT and FYEKMQ (reference sequence).

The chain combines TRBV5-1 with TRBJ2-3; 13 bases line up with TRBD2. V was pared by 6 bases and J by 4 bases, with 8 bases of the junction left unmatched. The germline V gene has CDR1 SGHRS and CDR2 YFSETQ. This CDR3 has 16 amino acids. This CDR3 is CASTQRTSGGSDTQYF. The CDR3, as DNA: TGCGCCAGCACCCAGAGGACTAGCGGGGGTTCAGATACGCAGTATTTT.

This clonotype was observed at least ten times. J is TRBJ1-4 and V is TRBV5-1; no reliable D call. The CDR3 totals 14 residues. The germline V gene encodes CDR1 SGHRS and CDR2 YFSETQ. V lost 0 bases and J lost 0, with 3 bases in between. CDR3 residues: CASSLGSTNEKLFF. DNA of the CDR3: TGCGCCAGCAGCTTGGGATCAACTAATGAAAAACTGTTTTTT.

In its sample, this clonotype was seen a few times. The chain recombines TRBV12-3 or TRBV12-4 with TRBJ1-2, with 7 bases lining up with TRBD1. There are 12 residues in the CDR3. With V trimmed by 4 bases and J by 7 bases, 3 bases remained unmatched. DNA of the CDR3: TGTGCCAGCAGTTCGGGACAGCTTGGCTACACCTTC. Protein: CASSSGQLGYTF.